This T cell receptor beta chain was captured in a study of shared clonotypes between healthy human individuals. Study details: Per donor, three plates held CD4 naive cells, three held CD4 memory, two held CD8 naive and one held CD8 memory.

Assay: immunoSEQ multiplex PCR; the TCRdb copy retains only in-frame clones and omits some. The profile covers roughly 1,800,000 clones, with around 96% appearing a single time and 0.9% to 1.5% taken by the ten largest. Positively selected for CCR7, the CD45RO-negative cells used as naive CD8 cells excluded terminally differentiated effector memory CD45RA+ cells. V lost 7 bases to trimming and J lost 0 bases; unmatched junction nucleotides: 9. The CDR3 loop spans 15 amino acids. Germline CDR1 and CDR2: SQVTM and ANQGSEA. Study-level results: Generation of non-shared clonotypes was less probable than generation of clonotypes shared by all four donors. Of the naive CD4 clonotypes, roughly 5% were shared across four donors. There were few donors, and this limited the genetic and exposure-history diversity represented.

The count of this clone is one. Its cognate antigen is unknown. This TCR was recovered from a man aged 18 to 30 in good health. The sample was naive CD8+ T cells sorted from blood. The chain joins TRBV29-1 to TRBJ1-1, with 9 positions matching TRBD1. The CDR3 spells CSAAGQGSLNTEAFF. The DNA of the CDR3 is TGCAGCGCCGCGGGACAGGGCTCCTTGAACACTGAAGCTTTCTTT.